The 7 T cell receptor beta chains listed next were all sequenced from one sample in a study of post-analysis software for immune sequencing data. Study-wide results and limits: Patients carried roughly 5 TRBV segments more frequently than controls did, and TRBV5-6, TRBV5-1 and TRBV20-1 were among them.

Their cognate antigens are unknown. Unique molecular identifiers had been added to the TCR beta cDNA libraries. TCRdb recomputed calls from the PCR reads with MiXCR, one row per CDR3 protein. The profile shows some 690,000 distinct CDR3 sequences, about 32% of them singletons. Sequenced: blood. Every receptor here comes from a girl under 18 with multiple sclerosis.

This rearrangement joins TRBV24-1 to TRBJ1-2; no definite D call. The CDR3 is 13 residues long. Trimming cost V 4 bases and J 4 bases, with 9 bases left between them. Germline values: CDR1 KGHDR, CDR2 SFDVKD. The CDR3 here is CATSDPTGYGYTF. CDR3 DNA: TGTGCCACCAGTGACCCGACGGGCTATGGCTACACCTTC.

This clonotype has just a few counts. V gene TRBV24-1 combines with J gene TRBJ2-3; no definite D call. Looked up from germline, CDR1 is KGHDR and CDR2 is SFDVKD. The CDR3 loop spans 14 amino acids. The germline V and J ends were trimmed by 3 bases and 4 bases, with 10 bases remaining between them. The CDR3 sequence: CATSDPPRADTQYF. The CDR3, as DNA: TGTGCCACCAGTGATCCCCCTCGGGCAGATACGCAGTATTTT.

The V call is TRBV27, the J call TRBJ2-1; D may be TRBD2 (5 bases). This CDR3 comprises 13 residues. Trimming stripped 5 bases from V and 5 bases from J, with 10 bases between. The germline gives CDR1 MNHEY, CDR2 SMNVEV (reference sequence). The CDR3 loop reads CASSRRADNEQFF. CDR3 DNA: TGTGCCAGCAGTAGGCGGGCTGACAATGAGCAGTTCTTC.

V is TRBV25-1 and J is TRBJ1-1; TRBD1 is a possible D gene (5 bases). Germline V lookup: CDR1 MGHDK, CDR2 SYGVNS. V was clipped by 4 bases and J by 5 bases, with 14 bases between them. This CDR3 spans 14 amino acids. The CDR3 DNA follows: TGTGCCAGCAGTGCGCATACAGGAGGTACTGAAGCTTTCTTT. The encoded protein is CASSAHTGGTEAFF. The full variable domain, in which reference TRBV25-1 and TRBJ1-1 provide the parts outside the CDR3, is EADIYQTPRYLVIGTGKKITLECSQTMGHDKMYWYQQDPGMELHLIHYSYGVNSTEKGDLSSESTVSRIRTEHFPLTLESARPSHTSQYLCASSAHTGGTEAFFGQGTRLTVV.

This rearrangement joins TRBV15 to TRBJ2-7; a weak D match, TRBD2 (7 bases). The CDR3 is 15 residues long. Germline V gene data show CDR1 as LNHNV and CDR2 as YYDKDF (reference sequence). V lost 0 bases and J lost 0, with 9 bases in between. The CDR3 is CATSRDRGASYEQYF. As DNA, the CDR3 is TGTGCCACCAGCAGAGATCGGGGGGCCTCCTACGAGCAGTACTTC.

This sequence joins TRBV5-5 and TRBJ2-5; possibly TRBD2 for D (7 bases). V was cut by 4 bases and J by 2 bases, with 15 bases left in between. CDR1 is SGHKS, CDR2 YYEKEE, per germline (reference sequence). This CDR3 has 15 amino acids. The CDR3 here is CASSPGAREQETQYF. CDR3 coding DNA: TGTGCCAGCAGCCCGGGGGCGCGGGAGCAAGAGACCCAGTACTTC. The full variable domain, its missing parts supplied by reference TRBV5-5 and TRBJ2-5, is DAGVTQSPTHLIKTRGQQVTLRCSPISGHKSVSWYQQVLGQGPQFIFQYYEKEERGRGNFPDRFSARQFPNYSSELNVNALLLGDSALYLCASSPGAREQETQYFGPGTRLLVL.

This clonotype has just a few counts. This chain joins TRBV9 and TRBJ2-7, with TRBD1 identical over 11 bases. Germline V gene lookup returns CDR1 SGDLS and CDR2 YYNGEE. V was pared by 2 bases and J by 6 bases, with 4 bases of the junction left unmatched. The length of the CDR3 is 14 residues. The CDR3 region is CASSVGTGGFEQYF. The CDR3 DNA follows: TGTGCCAGCAGCGTCGGGACAGGGGGATTCGAGCAGTACTTC.